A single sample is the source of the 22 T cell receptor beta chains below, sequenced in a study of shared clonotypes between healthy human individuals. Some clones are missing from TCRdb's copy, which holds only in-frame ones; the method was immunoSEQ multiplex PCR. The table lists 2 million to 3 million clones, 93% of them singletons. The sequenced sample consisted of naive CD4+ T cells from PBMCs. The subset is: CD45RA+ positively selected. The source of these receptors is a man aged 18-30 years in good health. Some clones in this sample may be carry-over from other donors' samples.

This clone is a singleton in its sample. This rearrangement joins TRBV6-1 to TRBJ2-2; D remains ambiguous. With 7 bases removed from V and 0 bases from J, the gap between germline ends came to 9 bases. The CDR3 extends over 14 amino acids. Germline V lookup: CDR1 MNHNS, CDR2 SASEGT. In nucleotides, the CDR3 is TGTGCCAGCATGTCCCAGCCGAACACCGGGGAGCTGTTTTTT. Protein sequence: CASMSQPNTGELFF.

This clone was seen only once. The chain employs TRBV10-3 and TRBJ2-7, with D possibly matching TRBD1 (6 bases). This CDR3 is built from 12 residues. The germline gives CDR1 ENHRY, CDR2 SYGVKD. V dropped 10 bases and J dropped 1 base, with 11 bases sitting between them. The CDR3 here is CATETGSYEQYF. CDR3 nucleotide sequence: TGTGCCACGGAGACAGGATCCTACGAGCAGTACTTC.

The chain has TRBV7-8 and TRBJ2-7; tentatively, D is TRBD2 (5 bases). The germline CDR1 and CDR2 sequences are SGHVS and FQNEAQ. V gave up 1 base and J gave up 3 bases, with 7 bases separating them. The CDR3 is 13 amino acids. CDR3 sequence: CASSLDGVYEQYF. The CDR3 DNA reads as TGTGCCAGCAGCTTAGACGGGGTCTACGAGCAGTACTTC.

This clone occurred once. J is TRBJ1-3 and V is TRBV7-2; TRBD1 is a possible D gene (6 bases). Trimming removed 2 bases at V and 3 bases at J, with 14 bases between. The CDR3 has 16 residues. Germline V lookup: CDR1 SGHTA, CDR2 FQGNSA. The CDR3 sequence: CASSLFGGRFGNTIYF. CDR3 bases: TGTGCCAGCAGCTTATTCGGGGGGCGGTTTGGAAACACCATATATTTT.

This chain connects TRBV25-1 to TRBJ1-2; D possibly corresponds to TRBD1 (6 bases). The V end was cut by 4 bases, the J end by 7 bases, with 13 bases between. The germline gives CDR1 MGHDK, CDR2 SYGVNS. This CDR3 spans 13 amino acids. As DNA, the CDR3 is TGTGCCAGCAGTGTACTACAGGGAGGTGGCTACACCTTC. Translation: CASSVLQGGGYTF.

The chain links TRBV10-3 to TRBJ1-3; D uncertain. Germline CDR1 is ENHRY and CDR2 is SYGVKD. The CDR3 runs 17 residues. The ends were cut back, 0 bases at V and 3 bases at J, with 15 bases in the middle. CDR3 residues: CAISESIMGAGGNTIYF. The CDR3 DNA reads TGTGCCATCAGTGAGTCGATTATGGGTGCCGGTGGAAACACCATATATTTT.

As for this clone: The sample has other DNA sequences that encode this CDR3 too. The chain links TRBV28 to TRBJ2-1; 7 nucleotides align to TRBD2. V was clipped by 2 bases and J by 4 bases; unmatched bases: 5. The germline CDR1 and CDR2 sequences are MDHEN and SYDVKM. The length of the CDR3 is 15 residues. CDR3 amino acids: CASSLGGSGYNEQFF. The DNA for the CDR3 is TGTGCCAGCAGTTTAGGCGGGAGTGGGTACAATGAGCAGTTCTTC.

The CDR3, as DNA: TGTGCCAGCAGCTTAGACGGCACGGCTGAGCAGTTCTTC. As protein: CASSLDGTAEQFF. This sequence joins TRBV7-9 and TRBJ2-1; no definite D call. The CDR3 covers 13 residues. Germline CDR1 SEHNR, CDR2 FQNEAQ (reference sequence). The ends were cut back, 1 base at V and 9 bases at J, with 10 bases in the middle. The variable domain in full, with the rest retrieved from reference TRBV7-9 and TRBJ2-1, is DTGVSQNPRHKITKRGQNVTFRCDPISEHNRLYWYRQTLGQGPEFLTYFQNEAQLEKSRLLSDRFSAERPKGSFSTLEIQRTEQGDSAMYLCASSLDGTAEQFFGPGTRLTVL.

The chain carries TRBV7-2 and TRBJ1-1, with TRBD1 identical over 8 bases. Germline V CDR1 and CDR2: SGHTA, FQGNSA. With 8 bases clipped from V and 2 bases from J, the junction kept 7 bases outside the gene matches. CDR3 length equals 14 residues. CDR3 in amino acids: CASVLGQANTEAFF. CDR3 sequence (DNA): TGTGCCAGCGTTTTGGGACAGGCCAACACTGAAGCTTTCTTT.

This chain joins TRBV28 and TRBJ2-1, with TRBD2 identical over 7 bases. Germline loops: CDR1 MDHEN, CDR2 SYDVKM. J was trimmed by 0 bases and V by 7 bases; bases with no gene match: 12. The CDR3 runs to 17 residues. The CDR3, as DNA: TGTGCCAGCACTTCGGGAATTAGCGGGTACTCCTACAATGAGCAGTTCTTC. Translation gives CASTSGISGYSYNEQFF.

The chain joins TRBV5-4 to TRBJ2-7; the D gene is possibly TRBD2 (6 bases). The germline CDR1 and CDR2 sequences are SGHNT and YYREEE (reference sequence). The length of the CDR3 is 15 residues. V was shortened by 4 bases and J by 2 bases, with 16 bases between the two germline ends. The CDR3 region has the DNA TGTGCCAGCAGCCCCCTGGGGGGAGGCACCTACGAGCAGTACTTC. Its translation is CASSPLGGGTYEQYF.

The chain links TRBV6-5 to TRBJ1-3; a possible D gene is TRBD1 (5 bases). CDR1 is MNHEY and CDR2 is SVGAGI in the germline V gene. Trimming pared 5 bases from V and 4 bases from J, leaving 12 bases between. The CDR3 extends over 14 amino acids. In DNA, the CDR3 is TGTGCCAGCAGTACTGCAGGGTCCGGAAACACCATATATTTT. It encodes CASSTAGSGNTIYF.

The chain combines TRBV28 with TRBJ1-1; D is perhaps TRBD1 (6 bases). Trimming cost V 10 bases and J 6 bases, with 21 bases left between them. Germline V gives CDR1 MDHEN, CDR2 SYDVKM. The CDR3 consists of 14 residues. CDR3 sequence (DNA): TGTGCCACTACACCTGGGGGGGGCTGGGCTGAAGCTTTCTTT. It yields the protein CATTPGGGWAEAFF.

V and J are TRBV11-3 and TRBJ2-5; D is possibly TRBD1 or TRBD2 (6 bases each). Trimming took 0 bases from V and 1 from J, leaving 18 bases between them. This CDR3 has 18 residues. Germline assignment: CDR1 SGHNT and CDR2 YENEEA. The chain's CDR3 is CASSLDTGMIAAQETQYF. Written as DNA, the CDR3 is TGTGCCAGCAGCTTAGATACAGGGATGATAGCGGCCCAAGAGACCCAGTACTTC.

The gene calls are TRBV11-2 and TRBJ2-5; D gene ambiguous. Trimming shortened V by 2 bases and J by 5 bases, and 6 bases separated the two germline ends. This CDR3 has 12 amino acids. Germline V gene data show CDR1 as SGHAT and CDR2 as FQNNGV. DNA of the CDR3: TGTGCCAGCAGCTTAATTCCGGAGACCCAGTACTTC. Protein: CASSLIPETQYF.

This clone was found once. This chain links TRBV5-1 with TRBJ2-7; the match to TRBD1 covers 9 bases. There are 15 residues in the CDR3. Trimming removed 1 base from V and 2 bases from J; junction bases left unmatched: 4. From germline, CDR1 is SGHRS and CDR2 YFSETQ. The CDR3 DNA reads TGCGCCAGCAGCTTGATGGGACAGGGCACCTACGAGCAGTACTTC. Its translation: CASSLMGQGTYEQYF.

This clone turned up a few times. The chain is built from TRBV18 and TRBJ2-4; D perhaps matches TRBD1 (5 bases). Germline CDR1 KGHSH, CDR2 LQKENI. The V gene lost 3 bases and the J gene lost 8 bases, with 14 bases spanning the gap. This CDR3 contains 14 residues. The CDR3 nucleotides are TGTGCCAGCTCACCGCGCAGGACAAACGACATTCAGTACTTC. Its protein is CASSPRRTNDIQYF.

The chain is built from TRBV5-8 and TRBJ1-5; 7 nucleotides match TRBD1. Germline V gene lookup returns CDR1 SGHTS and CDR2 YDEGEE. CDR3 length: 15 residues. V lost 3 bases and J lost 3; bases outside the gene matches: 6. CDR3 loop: CASSSGQLYNQPQHF. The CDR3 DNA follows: TGTGCCAGCAGCTCGGGACAGCTCTACAATCAGCCCCAGCATTTT.

Written as DNA, the CDR3 is TGTGCCAGCAGCCCTGGGGCCACGGACACTGAAGCTTTCTTT. This gives the protein CASSPGATDTEAFF. This chain connects TRBV5-5 to TRBJ1-1; D possibly corresponds to TRBD1 (5 bases). The CDR3 has 14 amino acids. V was trimmed by 4 bases and J by 3 bases, leaving 13 bases between them. The germline CDR1 and CDR2 sequences are SGHKS and YYEKEE (reference sequence).

This CDR3 is CASSSLTGGYEQYF. CDR3 DNA: TGTGCCAGCAGCTCACTGACAGGGGGCTACGAGCAGTACTTC. The chain recombines TRBV5-5 with TRBJ2-7; 9 bases agree with TRBD1. This CDR3 spans 14 amino acids. Germline CDR1 reads SGHKS; CDR2 reads YYEKEE (reference sequence). With V trimmed by 3 bases and J by 3 bases, 4 bases remained unmatched. Full variable domain (missing parts from reference TRBV5-5 and TRBJ2-7): DAGVTQSPTHLIKTRGQQVTLRCSPISGHKSVSWYQQVLGQGPQFIFQYYEKEERGRGNFPDRFSARQFPNYSSELNVNALLLGDSALYLCASSSLTGGYEQYFGPGTRLTVT.

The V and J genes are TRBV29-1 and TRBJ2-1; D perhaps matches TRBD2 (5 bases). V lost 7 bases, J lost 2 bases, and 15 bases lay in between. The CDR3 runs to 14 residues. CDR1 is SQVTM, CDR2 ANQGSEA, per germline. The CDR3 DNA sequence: TGCAGCGCCGGACTTCTACTTACCTACAATGAGCAGTTCTTC. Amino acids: CSAGLLLTYNEQFF.

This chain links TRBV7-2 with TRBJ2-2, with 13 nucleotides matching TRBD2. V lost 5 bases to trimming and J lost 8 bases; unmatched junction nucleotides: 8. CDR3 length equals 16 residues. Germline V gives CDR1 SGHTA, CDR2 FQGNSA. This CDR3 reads CASSPRLAGGSGELFF. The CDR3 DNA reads TGTGCCAGCAGCCCCCGACTAGCGGGAGGATCTGGGGAGCTGTTTTTT.